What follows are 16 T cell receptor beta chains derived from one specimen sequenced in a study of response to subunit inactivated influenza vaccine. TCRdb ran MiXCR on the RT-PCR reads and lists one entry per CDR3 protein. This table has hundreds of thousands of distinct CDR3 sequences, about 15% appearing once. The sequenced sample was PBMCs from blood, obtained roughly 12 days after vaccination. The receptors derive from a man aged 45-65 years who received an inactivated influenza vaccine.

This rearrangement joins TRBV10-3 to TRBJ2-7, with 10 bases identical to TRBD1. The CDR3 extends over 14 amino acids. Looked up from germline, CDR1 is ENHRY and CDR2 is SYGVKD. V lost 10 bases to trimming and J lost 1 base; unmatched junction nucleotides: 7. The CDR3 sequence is CATRGGQGSYEQYF. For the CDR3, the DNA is TGTGCCACCCGGGGGGGACAGGGGTCCTACGAGCAGTACTTC.

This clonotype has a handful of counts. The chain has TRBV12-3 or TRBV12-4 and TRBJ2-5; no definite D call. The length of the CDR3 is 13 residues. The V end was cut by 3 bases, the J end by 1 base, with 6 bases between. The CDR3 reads CASSFASQETQYF. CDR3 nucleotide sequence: TGTGCCAGCAGTTTTGCCAGCCAAGAGACCCAGTACTTC.

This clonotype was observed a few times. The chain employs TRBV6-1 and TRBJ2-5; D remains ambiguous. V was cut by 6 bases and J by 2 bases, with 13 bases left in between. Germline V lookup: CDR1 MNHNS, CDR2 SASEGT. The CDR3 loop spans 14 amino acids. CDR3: CASRDDDRQETQYF. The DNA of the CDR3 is TGTGCCAGCAGAGACGACGATCGTCAAGAGACCCAGTACTTC.

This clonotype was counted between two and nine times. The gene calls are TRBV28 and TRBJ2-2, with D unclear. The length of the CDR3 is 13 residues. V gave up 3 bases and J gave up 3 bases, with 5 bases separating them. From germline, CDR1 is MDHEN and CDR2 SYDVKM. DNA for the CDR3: TGTGCCAGCAGTTTCAGTCACACCGGGGAGCTGTTTTTT. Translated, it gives CASSFSHTGELFF. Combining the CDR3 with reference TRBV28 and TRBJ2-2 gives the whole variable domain DVKVTQSSRYLVKRTGEKVFLECVQDMDHENMFWYRQDPGLGLRLIYFSYDVKMKEKGDIPEGYSVSREKKERFSLILESASTNQTSMYLCASSFSHTGELFFGEGSRLTVL.

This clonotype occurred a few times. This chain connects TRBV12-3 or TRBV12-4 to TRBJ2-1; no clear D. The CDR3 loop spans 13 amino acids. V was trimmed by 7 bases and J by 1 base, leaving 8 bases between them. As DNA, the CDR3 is TGTGCCAGCACTTTGGGGTCCTACAATGAGCAGTTCTTC. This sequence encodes CASTLGSYNEQFF.

The CDR3, as DNA: TGCGCCAGCAGCTTGGGCGGCACAGGGGCCGAGAAGCAGTTCTTC. Translated: CASSLGGTGAEKQFF. J is TRBJ2-1 and V is TRBV5-1; 7 bases align to TRBD1. V was pared by 0 bases and J by 11 bases, with 11 bases of the junction left unmatched. The V gene's germline CDR1 is SGHRS and CDR2 YFSETQ. The CDR3 spans 15 residues.

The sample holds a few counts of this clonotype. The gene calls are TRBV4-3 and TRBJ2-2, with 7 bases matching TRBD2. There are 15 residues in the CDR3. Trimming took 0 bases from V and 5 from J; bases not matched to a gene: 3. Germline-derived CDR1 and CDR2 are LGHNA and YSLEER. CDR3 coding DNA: TGCGCCAGCAGCCAAGATCCGGGGGGTACCGGGGAGCTGTTTTTT. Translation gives CASSQDPGGTGELFF.

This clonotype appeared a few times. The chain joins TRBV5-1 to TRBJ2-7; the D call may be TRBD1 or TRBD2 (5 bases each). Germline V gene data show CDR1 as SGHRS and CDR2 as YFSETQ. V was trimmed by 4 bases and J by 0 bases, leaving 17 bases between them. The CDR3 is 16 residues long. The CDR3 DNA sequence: TGCGCCAGCAGCCCAGGATGGGGGACGCACTCCTACGAGCAGTACTTC. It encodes CASSPGWGTHSYEQYF. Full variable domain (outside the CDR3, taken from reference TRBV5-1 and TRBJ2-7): KAGVTQTPRYLIKTRGQQVTLSCSPISGHRSVSWYQQTPGQGLQFLFEYFSETQRNKGNFPGRFSGRQFSNSRSEMNVSTLELGDSALYLCASSPGWGTHSYEQYFGPGTRLTVT.

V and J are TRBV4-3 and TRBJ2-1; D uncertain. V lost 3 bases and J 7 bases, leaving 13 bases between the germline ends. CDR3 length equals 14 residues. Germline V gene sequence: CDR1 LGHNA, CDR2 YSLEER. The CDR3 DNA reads TGCGCCAGCAGCCATCAGACTCGGGTAAATGAGCAGTTCTTC. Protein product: CASSHQTRVNEQFF.

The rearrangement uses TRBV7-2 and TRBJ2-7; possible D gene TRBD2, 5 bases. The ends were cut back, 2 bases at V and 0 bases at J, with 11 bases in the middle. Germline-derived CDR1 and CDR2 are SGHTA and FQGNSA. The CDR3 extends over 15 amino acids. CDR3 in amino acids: CASSLNPGSSYEQYF. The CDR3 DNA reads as TGTGCCAGCAGCTTAAATCCGGGGAGCTCCTACGAGCAGTACTTC.

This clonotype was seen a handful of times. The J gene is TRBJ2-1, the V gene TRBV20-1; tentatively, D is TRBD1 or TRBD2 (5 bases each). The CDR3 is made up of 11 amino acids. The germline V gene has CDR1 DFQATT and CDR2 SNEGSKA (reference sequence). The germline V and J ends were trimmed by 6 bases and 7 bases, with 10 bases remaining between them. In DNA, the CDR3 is TGCAGTGCCGAGGGGTTGAATGAGCAGTTCTTC. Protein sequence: CSAEGLNEQFF.

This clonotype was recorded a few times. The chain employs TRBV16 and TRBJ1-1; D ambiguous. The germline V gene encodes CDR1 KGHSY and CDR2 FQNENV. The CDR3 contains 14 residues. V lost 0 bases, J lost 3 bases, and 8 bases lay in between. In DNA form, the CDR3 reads TGTGCCAGCAGCCAATCTCGCAGATACACTGAAGCTTTCTTT. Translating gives CASSQSRRYTEAFF.

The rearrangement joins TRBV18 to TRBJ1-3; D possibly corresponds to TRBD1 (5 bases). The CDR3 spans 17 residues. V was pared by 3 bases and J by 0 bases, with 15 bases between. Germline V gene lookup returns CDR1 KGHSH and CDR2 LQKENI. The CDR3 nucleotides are TGTGCCAGCTCACCTATGTCGGCGGGGGGCTCTGGAAACACCATATATTTT. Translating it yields CASSPMSAGGSGNTIYF.

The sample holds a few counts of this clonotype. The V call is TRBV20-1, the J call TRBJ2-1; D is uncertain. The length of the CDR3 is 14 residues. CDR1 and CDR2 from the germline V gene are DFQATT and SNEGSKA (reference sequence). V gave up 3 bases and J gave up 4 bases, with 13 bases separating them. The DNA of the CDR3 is TGCAGTGCTAGGGTCCGCGACTCTTACAATGAGCAGTTCTTC. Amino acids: CSARVRDSYNEQFF.

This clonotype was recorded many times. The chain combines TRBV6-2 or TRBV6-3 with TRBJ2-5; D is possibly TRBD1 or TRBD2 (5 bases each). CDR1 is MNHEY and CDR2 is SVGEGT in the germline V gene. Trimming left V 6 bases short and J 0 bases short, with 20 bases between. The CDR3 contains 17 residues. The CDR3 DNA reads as TGTGCCAGCAGCTATCTCAACCGGGGACCACACCAAGAGACCCAGTACTTC. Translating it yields CASSYLNRGPHQETQYF.

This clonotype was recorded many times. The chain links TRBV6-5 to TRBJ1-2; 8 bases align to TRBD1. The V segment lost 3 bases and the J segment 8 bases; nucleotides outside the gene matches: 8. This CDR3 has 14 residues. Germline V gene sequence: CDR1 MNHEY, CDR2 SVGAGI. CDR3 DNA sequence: TGTGCCAGCAGTTATCCACAGGGGGAGAGGGGCTACACCTTC. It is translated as CASSYPQGERGYTF.